This TCR beta chain was sequenced for a study of T cells after yellow fever vaccination. Study-wide context: Fractions of low cell number were prepared using SMART-Seq v4 Ultra Low Input.

The CDR3 consists of 11 residues. Germline assignment: CDR1 SGHRS and CDR2 YFSETQ. Template switching with 5'RACE generated the TCR cDNA and added a universal primer site and UMIs. TCRdb reprocessed the 5' RACE reads via MiXCR and lists one record per CDR3 protein. The table includes over 150,000 distinct CDR3 sequences, 5.5% to 8% detected once. This clonotype has ten or more counts. The antigen remains unidentified. At one of its ends the junction is not consistent with the germline gene, which may arise from a read error. The study, taken as a whole, reports: After the booster, 96% of CD4 and 75% to 90% of CD8 primary-response clones were re-detected. Among all clonotypes, a small share was observed in both CD4 and CD8 compartments.

The clonotype originates from a man aged 18 to 29 who received the YFV17D yellow fever vaccine. Sequencing used CD4+ T cells sorted from PBMCs, obtained on the day of the first yellow fever vaccination. The V and J genes are TRBV5-1 and TRBJ1-1, with no clear D. The CDR3 sequence is CASSLNTEAFF. CDR3 DNA: TGTGCCAGCAGCTTAAACACTGAAGCTTTCTTT.